A single sample is the source of the 22 T cell receptor beta chains below, sequenced in a study of shared clonotypes between healthy human individuals. The repertoire was sequenced with immunoSEQ multiplex PCR; TCRdb's copy has only in-frame clones and lacks some. The table lists about 480,000 clones, about 75% of them singletons. Sequenced material: PBMCs. The receptor source for this set is a woman aged 40 to 50 in good health. Some clones in this sample may be carry-over from other donors' samples.

Worth noting for this clone: A single base separates this from a much larger clone, so it may be a read error. The same CDR3 is also encoded by other DNA sequences in this sample. CDR3: CSSLGQDHGYTF. For the CDR3, the DNA is TGCAGCAGTCTTGGACAGGACCACGGCTACACCTTC. The chain has TRBV29-1 and TRBJ1-2; 7 bases agree with TRBD1. The V segment lost 8 bases and the J segment 8 bases; nucleotides outside the gene matches: 11. Per the germline V gene, CDR1 is SQVTM and CDR2 is ANQGSEA. The CDR3 spans 12 residues.

The chain combines TRBV7-2 with TRBJ1-2, with D possibly matching TRBD1 (5 bases). The CDR3 sequence is 12 residues long. The germline gives CDR1 SGHTA, CDR2 FQGNSA. Trimming cost V 8 bases and J 3 bases, with 10 bases left between them. The CDR3 loop reads CASLGRDYGYTF. The CDR3 coding sequence is TGTGCCAGCCTAGGCAGGGACTATGGCTACACCTTC.

The chain employs TRBV28 and TRBJ2-2, with unresolved D. Germline V gene sequence: CDR1 MDHEN, CDR2 SYDVKM. This CDR3 is 12 amino acids long. Trimming stripped 3 bases from V and 3 bases from J, with 2 bases between. The CDR3 DNA sequence: TGTGCCAGCAGTTTCGACACCGGGGAGCTGTTTTTT. As protein: CASSFDTGELFF. Combining the CDR3 with reference TRBV28 and TRBJ2-2 gives the whole variable domain DVKVTQSSRYLVKRTGEKVFLECVQDMDHENMFWYRQDPGLGLRLIYFSYDVKMKEKGDIPEGYSVSREKKERFSLILESASTNQTSMYLCASSFDTGELFFGEGSRLTVL.

This clone was seen only a few times. The chain has TRBV30 and TRBJ2-3; tentatively, D is TRBD1 (5 bases). V lost 1 base, J lost 5 bases, and 10 bases lay in between. From germline, CDR1 is GTSNPN and CDR2 SVGIG (reference sequence). The CDR3 loop spans 13 amino acids. CDR3 loop: CAWSGQFIDTQYF. The CDR3 DNA reads TGTGCCTGGAGTGGACAGTTTATAGATACGCAGTATTTT.

V and J are TRBV9 and TRBJ2-1; possibly TRBD2 for D (5 bases). V was cut by 0 bases and J by 5 bases, with 9 bases left in between. CDR3 length: 14 amino acids. CDR1 and CDR2 (germline): SGDLS, YYNGEE. CDR3 nucleotide sequence: TGTGCCAGCAGCGTAGACGGACTTAACAATGAGCAGTTCTTC. Translated, it gives CASSVDGLNNEQFF.

The J gene is TRBJ1-1, the V gene TRBV28, with 11 bases that match TRBD1. The CDR3 loop spans 13 amino acids. The germline CDR1 and CDR2 sequences are MDHEN and SYDVKM. The V and J ends lost 7 bases and 10 bases, in that order; junction bases with no gene match: 8. Here the CDR3 DNA reads TGTGCCAGCAAACAGGACAGGGGGCGTAGAGCTTTCTTT. Amino acid sequence: CASKQDRGRRAFF.

The CDR3 region has the DNA TGTGCCAGCAGCTGGGCTCCTAGGGATTCACCCCTCCACTTT. The encoded protein is CASSWAPRDSPLHF. The chain recombines TRBV11-2 with TRBJ1-6; D unclear. The germline gives CDR1 SGHAT, CDR2 FQNNGV. The V gene lost 4 bases and the J gene lost 8 bases, with 12 bases spanning the gap. The CDR3 loop spans 14 amino acids. Full variable domain (missing parts from reference TRBV11-2 and TRBJ1-6): EAGVAQSPRYKIIEKRQSVAFWCNPISGHATLYWYQQILGQGPKLLIQFQNNGVVDDSQLPKDRFSAERLKGVDSTLKIQPAKLEDSAVYLCASSWAPRDSPLHFGNGTRLTVT.

This chain joins TRBV7-9 and TRBJ2-5, with a possible D match to TRBD2 (6 bases). The CDR3 loop spans 14 amino acids. Germline CDR1 is SEHNR and CDR2 is FQNEAQ (reference sequence). Between the trimmed V and J ends, which lost 5 bases and 5 bases, there was a span of 15 bases. CDR3 residues: CASSRRTRGETQYF. CDR3 nucleotide sequence: TGTGCCAGCAGCCGACGGACACGGGGGGAGACCCAGTACTTC.

The V gene is TRBV28, the J gene TRBJ2-7, with TRBD1 as a possible D gene (6 bases). The V and J ends lost 7 bases and 4 bases respectively, with 14 bases between them. CDR3 length: 13 residues. CDR1 and CDR2 from the germline V gene are MDHEN and SYDVKM. The CDR3 DNA is TGTGCCAGCACCTTGGGGGCAGGATACGAGCAGTACTTC. Protein product: CASTLGAGYEQYF.

The chain employs TRBV6-1 and TRBJ2-6; the D is unclear. CDR3 length: 17 residues. V was clipped by 4 bases and J by 0 bases, with 13 bases between them. In germline, CDR1 is MNHNS, CDR2 SASEGT. The CDR3 sequence: CASSALGPTSGANVLTF. The CDR3, as DNA: TGTGCCAGCAGTGCCCTCGGACCGACCTCTGGGGCCAACGTCCTGACTTTC.

V is TRBV9 and J is TRBJ2-5, with TRBD2 identical over 14 bases. Looked up from germline, CDR1 is SGDLS and CDR2 is YYNGEE. This CDR3 region has 20 residues. The J segment lost 3 bases and the V segment lost 0 bases, leaving 13 bases of the junction unmatched. DNA of the CDR3: TGTGCCAGCAGCGTAGCTGCTTCATTGGGACTAGCGGGAGCGGAAGAGACCCAGTACTTC. The encoded protein is CASSVAASLGLAGAEETQYF.

In this sample, this clone turned up once. This sequence joins TRBV5-1 and TRBJ2-1; no clear D gene. The germline V gene encodes CDR1 SGHRS and CDR2 YFSETQ. V dropped 0 bases and J dropped 1 base, with 8 bases sitting between them. The CDR3 runs 15 residues. The CDR3 sequence: CASSLADRSYNEQFF. The CDR3, as DNA: TGCGCCAGCAGCTTGGCCGACCGGTCCTACAATGAGCAGTTCTTC.

The DNA for the CDR3 is TGTGCCAGCAGCAAAAGAGGACTAGCGGAATCAAATGAGCAGTTCTTC. Its protein is CASSKRGLAESNEQFF. The rearrangement joins TRBV21-1 to TRBJ2-1; the tabulated D call, TRBD2, remains unverified against the DNA. TRBV21-1 is marked as a pseudogene. The length of the CDR3 is 16 residues.

This clone was detected once. The genes are TRBV6-4 and TRBJ2-3; D call uncertain. Trimming stripped 1 base from V and 8 bases from J, with 10 bases between. Per germline, CDR1 MRHNA and CDR2 SNTAGT. CDR3 length equals 13 residues. CDR3 sequence: CASSDWTSGTQYF. DNA for the CDR3: TGTGCCAGCAGTGACTGGACGTCGGGTACGCAGTATTTT.

This clone was recorded once. V is TRBV11-2 and J is TRBJ2-7; 10 positions agree with TRBD2. The trim removed 5 bases at V and 1 base at J, leaving 5 bases unmatched. Per the germline V gene, CDR1 is SGHAT and CDR2 is FQNNGV. This CDR3 region has 15 residues. The CDR3 DNA follows: TGTGCCAGCAGCCAGGGACTAGCGTCTTCCTACGAGCAGTACTTC. Translating it yields CASSQGLASSYEQYF.

The J gene is TRBJ2-1, the V gene TRBV7-2, with D possibly being TRBD1 (6 bases). The CDR3 is made up of 15 amino acids. Germline CDR1 is SGHTA and CDR2 is FQGNSA. Between the trimmed V and J ends, which lost 2 bases and 10 bases, there was a span of 18 bases. CDR3 region: CASSLSPGTRGEQFF. CDR3 nucleotide sequence: TGTGCCAGCAGCTTATCACCGGGGACACGGGGAGAGCAGTTCTTC. The variable domain in full, with the rest retrieved from reference TRBV7-2 and TRBJ2-1, is GAGVSQSPSNKVTEKGKDVELRCDPISGHTALYWYRQSLGQGLEFLIYFQGNSAPDKSGLPSDRFSAERTGGSVSTLTIQRTQQEDSAVYLCASSLSPGTRGEQFFGPGTRLTVL.

This chain's CDR3 is CASSSPGQGIYEQYF. The CDR3 DNA reads as TGCGCCAGCAGCTCACCGGGACAGGGAATATACGAGCAGTACTTC. This chain links TRBV5-1 with TRBJ2-7, with TRBD1 matching over 9 bases. V dropped 3 bases and J dropped 4; count of bases not matched to a gene: 8. The germline V gene encodes CDR1 SGHRS and CDR2 YFSETQ. The CDR3 spans 15 residues.

The chain is built from TRBV30 and TRBJ2-7; tentative D call: TRBD1 (5 bases). Per the germline V gene, CDR1 is GTSNPN and CDR2 is SVGIG (reference sequence). Trimming removed 1 base from V and 2 bases from J, with 21 bases in between. The CDR3 is 17 residues long. This CDR3 reads CAWSDEGAGPSPYEQYF. CDR3 coding DNA: TGTGCCTGGAGTGACGAAGGGGCAGGGCCGTCTCCCTACGAGCAGTACTTC.

The V call is TRBV5-5, the J call TRBJ1-5; 8 bases agree with TRBD1. This CDR3 region has 14 residues. CDR1 and CDR2 (germline): SGHKS, YYEKEE (reference sequence). The V segment lost 5 bases and the J segment 4 bases; nucleotides outside the gene matches: 5. The CDR3 sequence is CASSQDRENQPQHF. Here the CDR3 DNA reads TGTGCCAGCAGTCAGGACAGGGAAAATCAGCCCCAGCATTTT.

This clone has only a few counts. The same CDR3 also results from other DNA sequences found in this sample. V is TRBV7-9 and J is TRBJ2-5; D call uncertain. CDR1 and CDR2 from the germline V gene are SEHNR and FQNEAQ (reference sequence). V was clipped by 5 bases and J by 5 bases, with 9 bases between them. The CDR3 totals 12 residues. CDR3: CASSPAGETQYF. CDR3 nucleotide sequence: TGTGCCAGCAGCCCCGCCGGGGAGACCCAGTACTTC.

The chain combines TRBV19 with TRBJ1-5; D is uncertain. Germline V CDR1 and CDR2: LNHDA, SQIVND (reference sequence). The CDR3 loop spans 16 amino acids. Trimming removed 3 bases at V and 0 bases at J, with 12 bases between. The CDR3 sequence is CASSIPQWISNQPQHF. In nucleotides, the CDR3 is TGTGCCAGTAGTATCCCCCAGTGGATTAGCAATCAGCCCCAGCATTTT.

This chain links TRBV7-3 with TRBJ2-7, with 8 positions matching TRBD2. V shed 5 bases, J shed 6 bases, and the junction held 3 bases outside the gene matches. Looked up from germline, CDR1 is SGHTA and CDR2 is FQGTGA. This CDR3 region has 12 residues. The CDR3 sequence is CASSAGGGEQYF. The CDR3 DNA follows: TGTGCCAGCAGCGCGGGGGGCGGCGAGCAGTACTTC.